A selection of T cell receptor beta chains follows, all from one sample in a study of T cell responses to AZD1222 COVID-19 vaccine. The method was immunoSEQ multiplex PCR; TCRdb's version includes in-frame clones alone and lacks a portion of them. This sample yields 99,000 or so clones, of which roughly 82% are seen a single time; 5% belongs to the top ten. The specimen was peripheral blood, collected on day 0 of AZD1222 vaccination. All receptors come from an adult in good health. The CDR3 runs from the conserved cysteine through the conserved F or W. A D gene is named only where the DNA matches it firmly. Expanded clones get a size class; other rows say once, few or many, or leave the size out.

v_gene: TRBV6-5; j_gene: TRBJ1-6; abundance: .; d_gene: TRBD1; CDR3nt: TGTGCCAGCAAAATACAGGGGGCTGAATCACCCCTCCACTTT; CDR3aa: CASKIQGAESPLHF
v_gene: TRBV6-2/TRBV6-3; j_gene: TRBJ2-7; abundance: .; d_gene: TRBD2; CDR3nt: TGTGCCAGCAGTCCACTTGGGAGGGCCTCCTACGAGCAGTACTTC; CDR3aa: CASSPLGRASYEQYF
v_gene: TRBV3-1/TRBV3-2; j_gene: TRBJ1-6; abundance: once; d_gene: .; CDR3nt: TGTGCCAGCAGCTCCGGACAGCTAAATTCACCCCTCCACTTT; CDR3aa: CASSSGQLNSPLHF
v_gene: TRBV29-1; j_gene: TRBJ1-2; abundance: .; d_gene: TRBD1; CDR3nt: TGCAGCGTCCTTACCGACAGGGGCCCCCGGCCAGGCTACACCTTC; CDR3aa: CSVLTDRGPRPGYTF
v_gene: TRBV5-1; j_gene: TRBJ2-6; abundance: .; d_gene: .; CDR3nt: TGCGCCAGCAGCTTAACAGGAACTGGGGCCAACGTCCTGACTTTC; CDR3aa: CASSLTGTGANVLTF
v_gene: TRBV5-6; j_gene: TRBJ1-1; abundance: .; d_gene: .; CDR3nt: TGTGCCAGCAGCTCCCTAGATTCGGGGAACACTGAAGCTTTCTTT; CDR3aa: CASSSLDSGNTEAFF
v_gene: TRBV24-1; j_gene: TRBJ1-2; abundance: .; d_gene: .; CDR3nt: TGTGCCACCAGTGACCGTAACTCGGTCTATGGCTACACCTTC; CDR3aa: CATSDRNSVYGYTF
v_gene: TRBV6-5; j_gene: TRBJ1-1; abundance: once; d_gene: .; CDR3nt: TGTGCCAGCAGTAGTTTAAGGGTTAAAACTGAAGCTTTCTTT; CDR3aa: CASSSLRVKTEAFF
v_gene: TRBV6-2/TRBV6-3; j_gene: TRBJ1-5; abundance: .; d_gene: .; CDR3nt: TGTGCCAGCAGTTACTCGAACAGCAATCAGCCCCAGCATTTT; CDR3aa: CASSYSNSNQPQHF
v_gene: TRBV19; j_gene: TRBJ1-1; abundance: .; d_gene: .; CDR3nt: TGTGCCAGTAGTGCCGTGGAGGGGATGAACACTGAAGCTTTCTTT; CDR3aa: CASSAVEGMNTEAFF
v_gene: TRBV15; j_gene: TRBJ2-3; abundance: .; d_gene: .; CDR3nt: TGTGCCACCAGCAGAGAGGGGGTTCTAGTCAGCACAGATACGCAGTATTTT; CDR3aa: CATSREGVLVSTDTQYF
v_gene: TRBV4-3; j_gene: TRBJ2-7; abundance: .; d_gene: TRBD1; CDR3nt: TGCGCCAGCAGCCAAGGGGGGGACAGGGTGCACGAGCAGTACTTC; CDR3aa: CASSQGGDRVHEQYF
v_gene: TRBV30; j_gene: TRBJ1-2; abundance: .; d_gene: TRBD1; CDR3nt: TGTGCCTGGATACGGTCCAGGGGGCAATATGGCTACACCTTC; CDR3aa: CAWIRSRGQYGYTF
v_gene: TRBV4-1; j_gene: TRBJ2-3; abundance: .; d_gene: TRBD2; CDR3nt: TGCGCCAGCAGCCTCCCGGGGGGAGGGACAGATACGCAGTATTTT; CDR3aa: CASSLPGGGTDTQYF
v_gene: TRBV5-1; j_gene: TRBJ2-1; abundance: .; d_gene: .; CDR3nt: TGCGCCACCTCCAGAGGGACCCCCACCTACAATGAGCAGTTCTTC; CDR3aa: CATSRGTPTYNEQFF
v_gene: TRBV7-8; j_gene: TRBJ2-2; abundance: few; d_gene: .; CDR3nt: TGTGCCAGCAGCTTAATAAGGGGGAAGGACGGGGAGCTGTTTTTT; CDR3aa: CASSLIRGKDGELFF
v_gene: TRBV11-2; j_gene: TRBJ1-5; abundance: .; d_gene: TRBD1; CDR3nt: TGTGCCAGCAGCGGGACAGACAATCAGCCCCAGCATTTT; CDR3aa: CASSGTDNQPQHF
v_gene: TRBV4-2; j_gene: TRBJ2-3; abundance: .; d_gene: TRBD2; CDR3nt: TGTGCCAGCAGTGGTGATCTAGCGGGGGGCACAGATACGCAGTATTTT; CDR3aa: CASSGDLAGGTDTQYF
v_gene: TRBV18; j_gene: TRBJ1-2; abundance: .; d_gene: .; CDR3nt: TGTGCCAGCCGATTGGACGACTTCTATGGCTACACCTTC; CDR3aa: CASRLDDFYGYTF